This T cell receptor beta chain was identified in a study of control samples from healthy donors and cancer patients. Profiling relied on immunoSEQ multiplex PCR, and the TCRdb table lists in-frame clones only, not all of them. Here the sample spans tens of thousands of clones, roughly nine tenths being singletons. The V end lost 5 bases, the J end lost 7 bases, and 15 bases lay between the germline ends. CDR3 length: 15 residues. Germline CDR1 SGHAT, CDR2 FQNNGV. The clonotype comes from a man aged 45-65 years in good health. Input material: blood. The chain combines TRBV11-2 with TRBJ1-6; D not resolved. CDR3 protein: CASSETGPGNSPLHF. The DNA for the CDR3 is TGTGCCAGCAGCGAAACCGGCCCCGGGAATTCACCCCTCCACTTT.